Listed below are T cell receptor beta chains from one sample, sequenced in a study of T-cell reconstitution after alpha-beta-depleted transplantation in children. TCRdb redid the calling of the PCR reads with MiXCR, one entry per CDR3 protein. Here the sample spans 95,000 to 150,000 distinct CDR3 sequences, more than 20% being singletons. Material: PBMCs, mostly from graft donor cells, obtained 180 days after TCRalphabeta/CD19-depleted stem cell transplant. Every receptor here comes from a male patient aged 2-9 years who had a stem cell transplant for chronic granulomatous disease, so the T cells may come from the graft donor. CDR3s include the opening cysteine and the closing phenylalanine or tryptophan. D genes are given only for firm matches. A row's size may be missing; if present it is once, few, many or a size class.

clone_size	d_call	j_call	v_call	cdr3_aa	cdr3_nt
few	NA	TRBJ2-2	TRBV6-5	CASSYGSVLELFF	TGTGCCAGCAGTTACGGGAGCGTTTTGGAGCTGTTTTTT
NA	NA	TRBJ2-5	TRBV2	CASSEQNRRQETQYF	TGTGCCAGCAGTGAGCAGAACAGGAGACAAGAGACCCAGTACTTC
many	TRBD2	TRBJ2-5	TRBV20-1	CSARGYSGRETQYF	TGCAGTGCTAGAGGGTATAGCGGGAGGGAGACCCAGTACTTC
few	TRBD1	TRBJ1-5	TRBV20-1	CSAHQGVNQPQHF	TGCAGTGCTCACCAGGGGGTAAATCAGCCCCAGCATTTT
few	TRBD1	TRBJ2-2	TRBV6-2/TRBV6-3	CASRTPRRTIRDRVHTGELFF	TGTGCCAGCAGAACCCCGCGACGAACTATTAGAGACAGGGTACACACCGGGGAGCTGTTTTTT
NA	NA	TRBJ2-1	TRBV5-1	CASKKGFTYNEQFF	TGCGCCAGCAAAAAAGGATTTACCTACAATGAGCAGTTCTTC
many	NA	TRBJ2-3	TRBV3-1	CASSQESVEVLSDTQYF	TGTGCCAGCAGCCAAGAAAGTGTCGAAGTGCTTTCAGATACGCAGTATTTT
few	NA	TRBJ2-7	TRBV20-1	CSARSGTHPYEQYF	TGCAGTGCTCGCTCAGGAACCCACCCCTACGAGCAGTACTTC
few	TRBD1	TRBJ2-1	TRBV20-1	CSAGLVSGTGYNEQFF	TGCAGTGCCGGTCTCGTGTCCGGGACAGGATACAATGAGCAGTTCTTC
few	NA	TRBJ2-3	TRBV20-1	CSAPRRLADTQYF	TGCAGTGCTCCCCGACGACTAGCAGATACGCAGTATTTT
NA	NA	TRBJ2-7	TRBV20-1	CSAPTGTYEQYF	TGCAGTGCACCGACAGGAACCTACGAGCAGTACTTC
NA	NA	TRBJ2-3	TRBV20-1	CSAQTGDDTQYF	TGCAGTGCCCAAACGGGGGACGATACGCAGTATTTT
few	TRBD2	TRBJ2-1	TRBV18	CASSPLFREGADEQFF	TGTGCCAGCTCACCACTTTTTAGGGAGGGTGCGGATGAGCAGTTCTTC
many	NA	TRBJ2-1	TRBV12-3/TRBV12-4	CASSLEVGTYNEQFF	TGTGCCAGCAGTTTAGAGGTCGGGACCTACAATGAGCAGTTCTTC
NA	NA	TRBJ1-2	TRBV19	CASSTGLFGYTF	TGTGCCAGTAGTACGGGTTTATTTGGCTACACCTTC
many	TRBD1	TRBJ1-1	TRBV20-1	CSARLTGEAFF	TGCAGTGCTAGACTGACAGGGGAAGCTTTCTTT
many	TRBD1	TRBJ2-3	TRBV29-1	CSVGQGTPRTDTQYF	TGCAGCGTAGGACAGGGAACCCCCCGCACAGATACGCAGTATTTT
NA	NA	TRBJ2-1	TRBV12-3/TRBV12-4	CASSLAGLNEQFF	TGTGCCAGCAGTTTAGCGGGCCTCAATGAGCAGTTCTTC
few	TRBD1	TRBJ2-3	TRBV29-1	CSVATGIDTQYF	TGCAGCGTTGCGACAGGGATAGATACGCAGTATTTT
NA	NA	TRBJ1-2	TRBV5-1	CASSPGQGDYGYTF	TGCGCCAGCAGCCCTGGACAAGGTGACTATGGCTACACCTTC
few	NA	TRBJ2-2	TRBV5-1	CASSRDGQSLNTGELFF	TGCGCCAGCAGCCGAGACGGACAGAGCTTGAACACCGGGGAGCTGTTTTTT
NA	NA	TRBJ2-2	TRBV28	CASSETDTGELFF	TGTGCCAGCAGTGAGACAGACACCGGGGAGCTGTTTTTT
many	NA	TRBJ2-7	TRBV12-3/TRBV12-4	CASGGPSHEQYF	TGTGCCAGCGGCGGGCCTTCCCACGAGCAGTACTTC
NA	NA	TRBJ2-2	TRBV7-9	CARGGTGELFF	TGTGCCAGAGGGGGCACCGGGGAGCTGTTTTTT
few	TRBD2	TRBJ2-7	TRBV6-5	CASSYSGGSTYEQYF	TGTGCCAGCAGTTACTCGGGGGGGTCCACCTACGAGCAGTACTTC
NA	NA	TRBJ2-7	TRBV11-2	CASSLVRGGSYEQYF	TGTGCCAGCAGCTTAGTTCGAGGGGGAAGCTACGAGCAGTACTTC
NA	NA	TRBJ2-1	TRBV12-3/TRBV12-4	CASSLLAGTRNEQFF	TGTGCCAGCAGTTTATTGGCGGGGACCCGGAATGAGCAGTTCTTC
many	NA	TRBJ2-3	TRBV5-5	CASSLWSTDTQYF	TGTGCCAGCAGCTTGTGGTCCACAGATACGCAGTATTTT
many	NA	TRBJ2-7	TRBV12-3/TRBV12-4	CASSFGGREQYF	TGTGCCAGCAGTTTCGGAGGGAGGGAGCAGTACTTC
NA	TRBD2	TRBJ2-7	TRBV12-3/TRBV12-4	CASSPGLGAFKSSYEQYF	TGTGCCAGCAGTCCGGGACTAGGGGCTTTTAAGAGCTCCTACGAGCAGTACTTC
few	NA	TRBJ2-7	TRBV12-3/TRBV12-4	CASTVQGYEQYF	TGTGCCAGCACGGTGCAGGGCTACGAGCAGTACTTC
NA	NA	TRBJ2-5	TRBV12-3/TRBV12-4	CASSLDWVGETQYF	TGTGCCAGCAGTTTAGATTGGGTTGGAGAGACCCAGTACTTC
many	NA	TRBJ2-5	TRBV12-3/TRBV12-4	CASSLARGVGTQYF	TGTGCCAGCAGTTTAGCGAGGGGGGTCGGGACCCAGTACTTC
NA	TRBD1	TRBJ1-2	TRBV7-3	CASSFPDRVNYGYTF	TGTGCCAGCAGCTTCCCCGACAGGGTGAACTATGGCTACACCTTC
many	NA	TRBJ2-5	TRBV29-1	CSVYTGSTTQYF	TGCAGCGTTTATACCGGATCCACGACCCAGTACTTC
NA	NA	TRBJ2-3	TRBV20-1	CCARSPVRGPQEDTQYF	TGCTGTGCTAGATCCCCGGTACGAGGACCCCAGGAGGATACGCAGTATTTT
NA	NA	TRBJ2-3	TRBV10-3	CASSTSWNTDTQYF	TGTGCCAGCTCTACTAGCTGGAACACAGATACGCAGTATTTT
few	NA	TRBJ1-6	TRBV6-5	CASSYVLTTGVNNSPLHF	TGTGCCAGCAGTTACGTATTAACGACAGGAGTAAATAATTCACCCCTCCACTTT
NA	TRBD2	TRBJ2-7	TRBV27	CASSSSGTSYEQYF	TGTGCCAGCAGTTCCTCCGGGACTAGCTACGAGCAGTACTTC
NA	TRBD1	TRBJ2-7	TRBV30	CAWSRQGRNEQYF	TGTGCCTGGAGCCGACAGGGGAGGAACGAGCAGTACTTC
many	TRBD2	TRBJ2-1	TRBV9	CASSVGLAEVDEQFF	TGTGCCAGCAGCGTGGGACTAGCGGAGGTCGATGAGCAGTTCTTC
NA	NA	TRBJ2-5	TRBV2	CASKGNEETQYF	TGTGCCAGCAAGGGCAATGAAGAGACCCAGTACTTC
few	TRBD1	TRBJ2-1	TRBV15	CATSSWTGDNEQFF	TGTGCCACCAGCAGTTGGACAGGTGACAATGAGCAGTTCTTC
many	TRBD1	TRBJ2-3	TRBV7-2	CASSLTGVGKGDTQYF	TGTGCCAGCAGCTTGACAGGGGTTGGAAAGGGAGATACGCAGTATTTT
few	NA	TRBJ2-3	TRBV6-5	CASSYLARSTDTQYF	TGTGCCAGCAGTTATTTAGCGCGGAGCACAGATACGCAGTATTTT
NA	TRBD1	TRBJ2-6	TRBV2	CASRGTGSGANVLTF	TGTGCCAGCAGGGGGACAGGGAGTGGGGCCAACGTCCTGACTTTC
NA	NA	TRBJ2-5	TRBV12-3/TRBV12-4	CASSFPGFPETQYF	TGTGCCAGCAGTTTCCCAGGGTTTCCGGAGACCCAGTACTTC
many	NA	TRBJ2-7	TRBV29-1	CSVEDLSGTPYEQYF	TGCAGCGTTGAAGATCTTTCGGGGACCCCCTACGAGCAGTACTTC
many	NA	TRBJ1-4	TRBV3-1	CASSQVPGTTNEKLFF	TGTGCCAGCAGCCAAGTCCCAGGAACAACTAATGAAAAACTGTTTTTT
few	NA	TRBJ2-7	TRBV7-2	CASSLAAGRDEQYF	TGTGCCAGCAGCTTAGCCGCGGGCAGGGACGAGCAGTACTTC
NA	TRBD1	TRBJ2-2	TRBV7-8	CASSDQGAHTGELFF	TGTGCCAGCAGCGATCAGGGGGCCCACACCGGGGAGCTGTTTTTT